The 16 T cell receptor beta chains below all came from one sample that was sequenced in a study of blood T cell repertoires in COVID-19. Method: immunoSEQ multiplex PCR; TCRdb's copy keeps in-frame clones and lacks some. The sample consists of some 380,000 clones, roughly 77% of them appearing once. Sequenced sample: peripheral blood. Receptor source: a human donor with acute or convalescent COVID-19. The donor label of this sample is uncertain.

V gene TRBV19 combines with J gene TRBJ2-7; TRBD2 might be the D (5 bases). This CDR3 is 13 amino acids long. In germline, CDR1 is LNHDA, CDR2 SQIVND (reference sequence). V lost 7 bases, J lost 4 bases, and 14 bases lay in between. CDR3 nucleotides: TGTGCCAGTACGGGTATGAGGGTTTACGAGCAGTACTTC. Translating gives CASTGMRVYEQYF.

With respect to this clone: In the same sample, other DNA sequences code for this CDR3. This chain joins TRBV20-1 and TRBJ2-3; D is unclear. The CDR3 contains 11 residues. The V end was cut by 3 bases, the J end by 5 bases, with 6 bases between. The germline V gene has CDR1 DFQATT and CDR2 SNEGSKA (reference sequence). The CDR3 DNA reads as TGCAGTGCTAGTGTGCGAGATACGCAGTATTTT. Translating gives CSASVRDTQYF.

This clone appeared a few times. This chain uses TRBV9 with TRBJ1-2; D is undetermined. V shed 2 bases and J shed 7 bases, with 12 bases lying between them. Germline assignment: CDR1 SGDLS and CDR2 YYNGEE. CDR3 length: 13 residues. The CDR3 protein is CASSVGGDSGYTF. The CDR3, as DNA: TGTGCCAGCAGCGTGGGTGGTGACTCTGGCTACACCTTC.

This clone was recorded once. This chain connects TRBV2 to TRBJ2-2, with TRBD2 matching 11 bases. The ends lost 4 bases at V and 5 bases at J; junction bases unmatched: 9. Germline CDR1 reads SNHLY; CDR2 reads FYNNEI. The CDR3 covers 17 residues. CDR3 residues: CASSARASGGRTGELFF. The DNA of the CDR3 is TGTGCCAGCAGTGCCAGGGCTAGCGGGGGGCGGACCGGGGAGCTGTTTTTT.

The DNA of the CDR3 is TGTGCCAGCAGCCCCTCGAGGGAGGCGGGGGGGGAGACCCAGTACTTC. Translated, it gives CASSPSREAGGETQYF. This sequence joins TRBV11-2 and TRBJ2-5; 9 bases match TRBD2. Losses at the gene ends were 5 bases for V and 5 bases for J; bases not matched to a gene: 12. Germline V gene lookup returns CDR1 SGHAT and CDR2 FQNNGV. CDR3 size: 16 residues.

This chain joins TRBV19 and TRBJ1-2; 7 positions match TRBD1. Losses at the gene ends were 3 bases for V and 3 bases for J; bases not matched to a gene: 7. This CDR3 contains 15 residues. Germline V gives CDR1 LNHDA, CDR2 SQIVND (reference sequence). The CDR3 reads CASSIPGQHHYGYTF. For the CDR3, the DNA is TGTGCCAGTAGTATTCCGGGACAGCATCACTATGGCTACACCTTC.

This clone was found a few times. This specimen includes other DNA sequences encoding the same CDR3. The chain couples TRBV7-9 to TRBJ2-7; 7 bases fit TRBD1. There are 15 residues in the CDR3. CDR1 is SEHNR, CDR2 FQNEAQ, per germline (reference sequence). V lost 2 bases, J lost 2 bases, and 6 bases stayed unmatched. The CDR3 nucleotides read TGTGCCAGCAGCTTATACGGGCAGGGGGCCTACGAGCAGTACTTC. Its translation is CASSLYGQGAYEQYF.

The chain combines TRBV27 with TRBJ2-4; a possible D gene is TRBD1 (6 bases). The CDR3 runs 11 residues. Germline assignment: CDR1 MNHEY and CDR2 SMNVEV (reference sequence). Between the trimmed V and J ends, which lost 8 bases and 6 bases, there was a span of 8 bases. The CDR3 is CASGGPNIQYF. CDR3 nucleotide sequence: TGTGCCAGCGGGGGCCCAAACATTCAGTACTTC.

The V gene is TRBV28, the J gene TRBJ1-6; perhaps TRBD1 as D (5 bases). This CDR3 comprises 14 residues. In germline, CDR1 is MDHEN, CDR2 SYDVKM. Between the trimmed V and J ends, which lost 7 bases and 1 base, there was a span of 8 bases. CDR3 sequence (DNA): TGTGCCAGCACAGGGCATTCCTATAATTCACCCCTCCACTTT. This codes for CASTGHSYNSPLHF. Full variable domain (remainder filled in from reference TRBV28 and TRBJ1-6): DVKVTQSSRYLVKRTGEKVFLECVQDMDHENMFWYRQDPGLGLRLIYFSYDVKMKEKGDIPEGYSVSREKKERFSLILESASTNQTSMYLCASTGHSYNSPLHFGNGTRLTVT.

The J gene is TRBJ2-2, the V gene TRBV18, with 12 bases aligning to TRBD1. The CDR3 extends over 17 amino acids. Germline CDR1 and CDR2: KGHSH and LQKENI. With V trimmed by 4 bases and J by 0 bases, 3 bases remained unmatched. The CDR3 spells CASSRGQGAANTGELFF. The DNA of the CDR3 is TGTGCCAGCTCACGGGGACAGGGGGCCGCGAACACCGGGGAGCTGTTTTTT.

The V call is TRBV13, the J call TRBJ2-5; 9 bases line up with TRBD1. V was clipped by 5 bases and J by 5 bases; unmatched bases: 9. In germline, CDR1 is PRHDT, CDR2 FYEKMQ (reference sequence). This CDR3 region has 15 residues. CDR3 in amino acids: CASSERQGVGETQYF. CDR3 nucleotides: TGTGCCAGCAGCGAACGACAGGGGGTGGGGGAGACCCAGTACTTC.

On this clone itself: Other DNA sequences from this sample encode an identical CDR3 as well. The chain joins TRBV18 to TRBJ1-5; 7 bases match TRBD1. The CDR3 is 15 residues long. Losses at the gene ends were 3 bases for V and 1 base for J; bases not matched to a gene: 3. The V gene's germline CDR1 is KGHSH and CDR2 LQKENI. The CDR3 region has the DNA TGTGCCAGCTCACCGTCGACAGGGAGCAATCAGCCCCAGCATTTT. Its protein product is CASSPSTGSNQPQHF.

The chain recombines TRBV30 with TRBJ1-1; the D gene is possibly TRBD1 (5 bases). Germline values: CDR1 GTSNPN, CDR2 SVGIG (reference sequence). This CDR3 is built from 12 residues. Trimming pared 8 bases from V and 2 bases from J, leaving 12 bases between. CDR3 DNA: TGTGCCGGCATACAGGTAAACACTGAAGCTTTCTTT. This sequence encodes CAGIQVNTEAFF.

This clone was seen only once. CDR3 residues: CASSTTNPSTDTQYF. CDR3 bases: TGCGCCAGCAGTACGACTAATCCTAGCACAGATACGCAGTATTTT. V is TRBV10-2 and J is TRBJ2-3; TRBD2 might be the D (5 bases). There are 15 residues in the CDR3. Trimming shortened V by 5 bases and J by 0 bases, and 12 bases separated the two germline ends. From germline, CDR1 is WSHSY and CDR2 SAAADI.

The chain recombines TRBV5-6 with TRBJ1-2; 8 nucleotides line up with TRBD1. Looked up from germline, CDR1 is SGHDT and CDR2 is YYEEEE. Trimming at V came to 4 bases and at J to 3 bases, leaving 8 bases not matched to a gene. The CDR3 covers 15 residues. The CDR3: CASSLTGVVDYGYTF. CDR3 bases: TGTGCCAGCAGCCTGACAGGGGTGGTCGACTATGGCTACACCTTC. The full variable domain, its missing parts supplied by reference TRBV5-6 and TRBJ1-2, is DAGVTQSPTHLIKTRGQQVTLRCSPKSGHDTVSWYQQALGQGPQFIFQYYEEEERQRGNFPDRFSGHQFPNYSSELNVNALLLGDSALYLCASSLTGVVDYGYTFGSGTRLTVV.

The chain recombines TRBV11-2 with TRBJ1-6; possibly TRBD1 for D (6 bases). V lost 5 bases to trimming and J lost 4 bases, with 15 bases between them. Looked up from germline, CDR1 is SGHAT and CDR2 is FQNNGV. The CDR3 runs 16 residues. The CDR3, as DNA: TGTGCCAGCAGCGTAGGACAGACAACTTATAATTCACCCCTCCACTTT. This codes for CASSVGQTTYNSPLHF.